This is a list of T cell receptor beta chains from one sample in a study of shared clonotypes between healthy human individuals. Measured with immunoSEQ multiplex PCR; TCRdb has only the in-frame clones, and not every one. This sample has approximately 1.9 million clones, with about 94% found just once. Sequencing was carried out using naive CD8+ T cells from PBMCs. The receptor set was obtained from a man between 18 and 29 years old in good health. Some clones in this sample may be carry-over from other donors' samples. The CDR3 runs from the conserved cysteine through the conserved F or W. D genes are given only for firm matches. Size is stated for part of the rows, as once, few or many counts, or as a class when the clone is expanded.

cdr3_length: 11
j_call: TRBJ2-7
d_call: TRBD2
v_call: TRBV4-2
clone_size: -
cdr3_aa: CASSQGLAVYF
cdr3_nt: TGTGCCAGCAGCCAAGGACTAGCGGTGTACTTC

cdr3_length: 17
j_call: TRBJ2-7
d_call: TRBD2
v_call: TRBV4-3
clone_size: -
cdr3_aa: CASSQDSAGRGSYEQYF
cdr3_nt: TGCGCCAGCAGCCAAGATAGTGCAGGGAGGGGCTCCTACGAGCAGTACTTC

cdr3_length: 16
j_call: TRBJ2-7
d_call: -
v_call: TRBV7-9
clone_size: -
cdr3_aa: CASSAPGHSISYEQYF
cdr3_nt: TGTGCCAGCAGCGCCCCGGGACATTCAATCTCCTACGAGCAGTACTTC

cdr3_length: 14
j_call: TRBJ2-7
d_call: -
v_call: TRBV7-9
clone_size: -
cdr3_aa: CASSPAYRLNEQYF
cdr3_nt: TGTGCCAGCAGCCCTGCTTATCGTCTTAACGAGCAGTACTTC

cdr3_length: 14
j_call: TRBJ1-5
d_call: TRBD1
v_call: TRBV28
clone_size: -
cdr3_aa: CASSLRGQLEPQHF
cdr3_nt: TGTGCCAGCAGCCTCAGGGGGCAACTGGAGCCCCAGCATTTT

cdr3_length: 16
j_call: TRBJ1-2
d_call: TRBD1
v_call: TRBV9
clone_size: -
cdr3_aa: CASRNPGGAPMRGYTF
cdr3_nt: TGTGCCAGCAGAAACCCAGGGGGCGCCCCTATGAGAGGCTACACCTTC

cdr3_length: 17
j_call: TRBJ1-1
d_call: -
v_call: TRBV21-1
clone_size: -
cdr3_aa: CASSLRNFGQADTEAFF
cdr3_nt: TGTGCCAGCAGCCTCCGGAATTTTGGACAGGCGGACACTGAAGCTTTCTTT

cdr3_length: 11
j_call: TRBJ2-1
d_call: -
v_call: TRBV11-2
clone_size: -
cdr3_aa: CASEGVGEQFF
cdr3_nt: TGTGCGTCCGAGGGTGTGGGTGAGCAGTTCTTC

cdr3_length: 15
j_call: TRBJ1-1
d_call: -
v_call: TRBV4-3
clone_size: few
cdr3_aa: CASSQVKQGNTEAFF
cdr3_nt: TGCGCCAGCAGCCAAGTGAAACAGGGGAACACTGAAGCTTTCTTT

cdr3_length: 15
j_call: TRBJ2-2
d_call: -
v_call: TRBV7-9
clone_size: -
cdr3_aa: CASSRSAAYTGELFF
cdr3_nt: TGTGCCAGCAGCCGATCTGCGGCTTACACCGGGGAGCTGTTTTTT

cdr3_length: 16
j_call: TRBJ2-7
d_call: TRBD2
v_call: TRBV25-1
clone_size: -
cdr3_aa: CASSAQRLAGEGEQYF
cdr3_nt: TGTGCCAGCAGTGCTCAGAGGCTAGCGGGAGAGGGGGAGCAGTACTTC

cdr3_length: 14
j_call: TRBJ2-3
d_call: -
v_call: TRBV6-5
clone_size: -
cdr3_aa: CASSFREWADTQYF
cdr3_nt: TGTGCCAGCAGTTTCCGGGAATGGGCAGATACGCAGTATTTT

cdr3_length: 15
j_call: TRBJ2-1
d_call: -
v_call: TRBV11-2
clone_size: -
cdr3_aa: CASSFSSHRPNEQFF
cdr3_nt: TGTGCCAGCAGCTTTTCCTCGCACCGTCCCAATGAGCAGTTCTTC

cdr3_length: 12
j_call: TRBJ2-4
d_call: -
v_call: TRBV28
clone_size: -
cdr3_aa: CASSTQGHIQYF
cdr3_nt: TGTGCCAGCAGTACTCAGGGTCACATTCAGTACTTC

cdr3_length: 18
j_call: TRBJ2-6
d_call: TRBD1
v_call: TRBV18
clone_size: -
cdr3_aa: CASSTNRDRVSGANVLTF
cdr3_nt: TGTGCCAGCTCGACGAACCGGGACAGGGTCTCTGGGGCCAACGTCCTGACTTTC

cdr3_length: 14
j_call: TRBJ2-1
d_call: -
v_call: TRBV6-1
clone_size: once
cdr3_aa: CATGYLPGYNEQFF
cdr3_nt: TGTGCCACCGGGTATCTCCCTGGGTACAATGAGCAGTTCTTC

cdr3_length: 15
j_call: TRBJ1-5
d_call: -
v_call: TRBV19
clone_size: -
cdr3_aa: CASSTYRVSNQPQHF
cdr3_nt: TGTGCCAGTAGTACCTACAGGGTTAGCAATCAGCCCCAGCATTTT

cdr3_length: 15
j_call: TRBJ2-3
d_call: TRBD2
v_call: TRBV7-6
clone_size: -
cdr3_aa: CASSSTSGFLDTQYF
cdr3_nt: TGTGCCAGCAGCTCGACTAGCGGGTTTCTAGATACGCAGTATTTT

cdr3_length: 13
j_call: TRBJ2-6
d_call: -
v_call: TRBV5-6
clone_size: -
cdr3_aa: CASRETGANVLTF
cdr3_nt: TGTGCCAGCCGAGAGACCGGGGCCAACGTCCTGACTTTC